This TCR beta chain came from a study of T-cell reconstitution after alpha-beta-depleted transplantation in children. This clonotype was seen at least ten times. It was with unique molecular identifiers that the TCRbeta library was prepared. MiXCR was run by TCRdb on the PCR reads, yielding one entry per CDR3 protein. The table lists roughly 590,000 distinct CDR3 sequences, approximately 17% of them singletons. The CDR3 totals 16 residues. The V and J ends lost 4 bases and 3 bases respectively, with 16 bases between them. Germline V gene data show CDR1 as DFQATT and CDR2 as SNEGSKA (reference sequence).

V gene TRBV20-1 combines with J gene TRBJ1-6, with D hard to call. This clonotype was obtained from a human donor who donated a stem cell graft to a child with acute myeloid leukemia. This sample comprised PBMCs from the stem cell graft donor, obtained from the stem cell graft. CDR3 DNA: TGCAGTGCTACCCCGGGCCGGCTCGGCTATAATTCACCCCTCCACTTT. Translation: CSATPGRLGYNSPLHF.